This T cell receptor (beta chain) was sequenced during a study of blood T cell repertoires in COVID-19. Study as a whole: T cells, B-cell-depleted T cells, or PBMCs supplied cDNA or gDNA.

Source study methods: By means of reference gene primer amplification, nucleated cell counts were estimated. This table comes from immunoSEQ multiplex PCR, and its TCRdb copy is limited to in-frame clones, with some not included. V and J calls and clone size come straight from that table; D and trimming were deduced from the DNA. The sample carries about 320,000 clones, approximately 91% recorded once. Germline CDR1 GTSNPN, CDR2 SVGIG (reference sequence). V lost 3 bases and J lost 4; bases outside the gene matches: 9. The CDR3 is 14 amino acids. Within 2 weeks of study entry, exposed participants had contacted a PCR-confirmed or clinician-diagnosed COVID-19 case.

This clonotype was sampled from a woman in her twenties or thirties who had been exposed to COVID-19. The gene calls are TRBV30 and TRBJ2-7; 7 bases agree with TRBD2. The material sequenced was PBMCs or T cells enriched from blood (not recorded which). The chain's CDR3 is CAWRRRELMYEQYF. CDR3 coding DNA: TGTGCCTGGAGGCGGCGGGAGCTGATGTACGAGCAGTACTTC.